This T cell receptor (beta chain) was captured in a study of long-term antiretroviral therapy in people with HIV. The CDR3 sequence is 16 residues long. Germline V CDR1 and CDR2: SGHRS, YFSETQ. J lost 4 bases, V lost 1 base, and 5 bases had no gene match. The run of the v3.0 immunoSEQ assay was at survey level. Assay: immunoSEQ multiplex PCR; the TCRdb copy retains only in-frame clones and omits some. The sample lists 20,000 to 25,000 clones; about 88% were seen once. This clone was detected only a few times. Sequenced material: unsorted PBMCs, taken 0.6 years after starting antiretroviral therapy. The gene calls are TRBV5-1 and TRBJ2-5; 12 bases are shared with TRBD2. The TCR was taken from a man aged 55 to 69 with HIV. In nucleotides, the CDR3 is TGCGCCAGCAGCTTGAGACTAGCGGGAGAAGGAGAGACCCAGTACTTC. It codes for CASSLRLAGEGETQYF. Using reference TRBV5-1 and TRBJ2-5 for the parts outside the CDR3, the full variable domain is KAGVTQTPRYLIKTRGQQVTLSCSPISGHRSVSWYQQTPGQGLQFLFEYFSETQRNKGNFPGRFSGRQFSNSRSEMNVSTLELGDSALYLCASSLRLAGEGETQYFGPGTRLLVL.